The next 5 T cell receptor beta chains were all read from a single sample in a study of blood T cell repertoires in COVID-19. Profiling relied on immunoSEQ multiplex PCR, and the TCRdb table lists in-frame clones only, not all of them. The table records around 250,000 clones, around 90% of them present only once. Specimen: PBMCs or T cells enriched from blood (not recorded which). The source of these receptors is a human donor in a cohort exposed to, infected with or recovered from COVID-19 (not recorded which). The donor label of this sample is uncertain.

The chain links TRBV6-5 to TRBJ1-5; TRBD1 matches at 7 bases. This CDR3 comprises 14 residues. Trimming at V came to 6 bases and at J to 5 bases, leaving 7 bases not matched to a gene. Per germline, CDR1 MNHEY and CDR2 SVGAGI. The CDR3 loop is CASSQSGGYQPQHF. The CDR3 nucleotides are TGTGCCAGCAGCCAATCAGGGGGTTATCAGCCCCAGCATTTT.

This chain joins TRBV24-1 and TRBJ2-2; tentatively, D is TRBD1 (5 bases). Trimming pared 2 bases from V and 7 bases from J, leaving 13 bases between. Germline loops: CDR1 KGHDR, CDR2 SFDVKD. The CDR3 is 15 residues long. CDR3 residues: CATSDYAGLIGELFF. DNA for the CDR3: TGTGCCACCAGTGATTATGCAGGGTTGATCGGGGAGCTGTTTTTT.

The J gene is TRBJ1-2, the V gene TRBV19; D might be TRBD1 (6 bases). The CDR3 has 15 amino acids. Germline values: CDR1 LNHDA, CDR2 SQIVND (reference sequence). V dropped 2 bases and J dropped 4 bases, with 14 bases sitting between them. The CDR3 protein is CASSIPPGVLYGYTF. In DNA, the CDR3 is TGTGCCAGTAGTATACCTCCAGGGGTCCTCTATGGCTACACCTTC.

The CDR3: CASSLFSGGPGDTQYF. CDR3 bases: TGTGCCAGCAGCTTATTTAGCGGGGGGCCCGGGGATACGCAGTATTTT. The chain employs TRBV7-9 and TRBJ2-3; 10 bases fit TRBD2. This CDR3 comprises 16 residues. Germline CDR1 SEHNR, CDR2 FQNEAQ (reference sequence). The J segment lost 6 bases and the V segment lost 2 bases, leaving 8 bases of the junction unmatched.

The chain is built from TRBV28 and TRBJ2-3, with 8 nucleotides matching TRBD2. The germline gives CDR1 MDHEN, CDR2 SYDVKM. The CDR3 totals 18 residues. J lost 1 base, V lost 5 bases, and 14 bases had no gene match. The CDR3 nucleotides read TGTGCCAGCAGTACAGGACTAGCCGGGGGGGTGGGCACAGATACGCAGTATTTT. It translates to CASSTGLAGGVGTDTQYF.